This passage covers 19 T cell receptor beta chains from one sample sequenced in a study of type 1 and type 2 diabetes patients. Amplification started from genomic DNA. The TCR beta CDR3 region was amplified using 30 forward and 13 reverse primers. TCRdb fed the multiplex PCR reads into MiXCR, producing one record per CDR3 protein. The sample lists approximately 260,000 distinct CDR3 sequences; more than 45% were seen once. The source material was peripheral blood mononuclear cells (PBMCs). The receptors were sampled from a man between 18 and 29 years old with type 2 diabetes.

The table lists this clonotype with many counts. The chain joins TRBV15 to TRBJ1-1; D unresolved. The germline gives CDR1 LNHNV, CDR2 YYDKDF (reference sequence). V lost 4 bases, J lost 7 bases, and 13 bases lay in between. This CDR3 is built from 13 residues. The chain's CDR3 is CATSTGVPVEAFF. For the CDR3, the DNA is TGTGCCACCAGCACAGGCGTCCCGGTTGAAGCTTTCTTT.

The chain links TRBV10-1 to TRBJ2-7, with a possible D match to TRBD2 (5 bases). The CDR3 sequence is 16 residues long. Trimming took 0 bases from V and 2 from J, leaving 14 bases between them. Germline V lookup: CDR1 WNHNN, CDR2 SYGVQD (reference sequence). CDR3 sequence (DNA): TGCGCCAGCAGTGAGTCGGCGGCTAGCTGGCCCTACGAGCAGTACTTC. Translating it yields CASSESAASWPYEQYF.

Note on this clonotype: At one end the junction does not follow the germline gene, possibly because of a read error. This CDR3 is CATSEGGQGARNTGAFF. The CDR3 coding sequence is TGTGCCACCAGTGAAGGGGGACAGGGGGCGCGGAACACTGGAGCTTTCTTT. The rearrangement uses TRBV24-1 and TRBJ1-1; 12 bases align to TRBD1. CDR3 length: 17 amino acids. CDR1 and CDR2 from the germline V gene are KGHDR and SFDVKD.

J is TRBJ2-7 and V is TRBV30, with D maybe TRBD2 (6 bases). The germline gives CDR1 GTSNPN, CDR2 SVGIG (reference sequence). Trimming shortened V by 5 bases and J by 4 bases, and 21 bases separated the two germline ends. This CDR3 region has 15 residues. In DNA form, the CDR3 reads TGTGCCTGGTCCTCGAAAGGGGACTGGGCTTACGAGCAGTACTTC. Protein sequence: CAWSSKGDWAYEQYF.

The chain joins TRBV7-2 to TRBJ2-7; D ambiguous. Trimming removed 1 base at V and 4 bases at J, with 8 bases between. This CDR3 contains 13 residues. From germline, CDR1 is SGHTA and CDR2 FQGNSA. The CDR3 DNA reads TGTGCCAGCAGCTTAGAAGGGAATTACGAGCAGTACTTC. Protein sequence: CASSLEGNYEQYF.

The rearrangement uses TRBV29-1 and TRBJ2-3; D is unresolved. Germline-derived CDR1 and CDR2 are SQVTM and ANQGSEA. The V gene lost 5 bases and the J gene lost 3 bases, with 9 bases spanning the gap. The CDR3 length is 12 residues. The CDR3 DNA is TGCAGCGTTAATGGCTTGACAGATACGCAGTATTTT. Residues: CSVNGLTDTQYF.

The chain joins TRBV29-1 to TRBJ1-2; 9 bases map to TRBD1. The CDR3 totals 15 residues. Germline CDR1 is SQVTM and CDR2 is ANQGSEA. The trim removed 8 bases at V and 8 bases at J, leaving 18 bases unmatched. The CDR3 here is CSFSKDRGGFGGYTF. In DNA, the CDR3 is TGCAGCTTTTCCAAGGACAGGGGAGGATTTGGAGGCTACACCTTC.

Only a few counts were recorded for this clonotype. This sequence joins TRBV20-1 and TRBJ2-1, with D possibly matching TRBD2 (5 bases). Germline CDR1 is DFQATT and CDR2 is SNEGSKA (reference sequence). V lost 0 bases and J lost 5, with 14 bases in between. This CDR3 has 15 residues. The CDR3, as DNA: TGCAGTGCTAGAGATCTGGAGCGGACTCACAATGAGCAGTTCTTC. Its translation is CSARDLERTHNEQFF.

This chain connects TRBV2 to TRBJ2-3; D might be TRBD2 (5 bases). Germline lookup yields CDR1 SNHLY and CDR2 FYNNEI. V dropped 6 bases and J dropped 4 bases, with 8 bases sitting between them. CDR3 size: 12 residues. In DNA, the CDR3 is TGTGCCAGCAGCGAGGGATCAGATACGCAGTATTTT. Its protein is CASSEGSDTQYF.

This clonotype has a single count. This chain joins TRBV5-1 and TRBJ2-2, with 9 bases fitting TRBD1. Germline V CDR1 and CDR2: SGHRS, YFSETQ. The CDR3 has 16 amino acids. V shed 4 bases and J 0 bases; nucleotides not matched to a gene: 4. CDR3 DNA: TGCGCCAGCAGCCGGACAGGGGTCGCGAACACCGGGGAGCTGTTTTTT. Its protein product is CASSRTGVANTGELFF. The entire variable domain, with the rest obtained from reference TRBV5-1 and TRBJ2-2, is as follows: KAGVTQTPRYLIKTRGQQVTLSCSPISGHRSVSWYQQTPGQGLQFLFEYFSETQRNKGNFPGRFSGRQFSNSRSEMNVSTLELGDSALYLCASSRTGVANTGELFFGEGSRLTVL.

The rearrangement uses TRBV20-1 and TRBJ1-4; D is uncertain. The V end was cut by 4 bases, the J end by 7 bases, with 13 bases between. The CDR3 sequence is 13 residues long. Germline-derived CDR1 and CDR2 are DFQATT and SNEGSKA (reference sequence). CDR3 nucleotides: TGCAGTGCTAAGGAGAGAGGTATTGAAAAACTGTTTTTT. Protein product: CSAKERGIEKLFF.

This clonotype has just a few counts. The gene calls are TRBV4-2 and TRBJ2-7; D ambiguous. The germline V gene has CDR1 LGHNA and CDR2 YNFKEQ. V was trimmed by 4 bases and J by 0 bases, leaving 16 bases between them. The CDR3 is 16 residues long. The CDR3 sequence: CASSRATETFSYEQYF. The CDR3, as DNA: TGTGCCAGCAGCCGCGCGACTGAAACATTCTCCTACGAGCAGTACTTC.

This clonotype has more than one count but fewer than ten. The gene calls are TRBV7-2 and TRBJ1-2; 8 nucleotides line up with TRBD1. Germline V gene lookup returns CDR1 SGHTA and CDR2 FQGNSA. This CDR3 region has 13 residues. The ends lost 3 bases at V and 7 bases at J; junction bases unmatched: 4. The CDR3 nucleotides read TGTGCCAGCAGCTTCCTACAGGGGGGTGGCTACACCTTC. Translation: CASSFLQGGGYTF. The full variable domain, its missing parts supplied by reference TRBV7-2 and TRBJ1-2, is GAGVSQSPSNKVTEKGKDVELRCDPISGHTALYWYRQSLGQGLEFLIYFQGNSAPDKSGLPSDRFSAERTGGSVSTLTIQRTQQEDSAVYLCASSFLQGGGYTFGSGTRLTVV.

In DNA, the CDR3 is TGTGCCATCAGTCCCTCAGGGGGCCTGACCTATGGCTACACCTTC. Encoded protein: CAISPSGGLTYGYTF. The rearrangement links TRBV10-3 to TRBJ1-2; 8 bases align to TRBD1. Germline V gives CDR1 ENHRY, CDR2 SYGVKD. V dropped 5 bases and J dropped 4; count of bases not matched to a gene: 9. The length of the CDR3 is 15 residues.

Relative to its sample, this clonotype is medium-sized. The chain links TRBV6-1 to TRBJ1-6, with TRBD1 as a possible D gene (5 bases). Germline loops: CDR1 MNHNS, CDR2 SASEGT. Trimming left V 8 bases short and J 7 bases short, with 12 bases between. This CDR3 spans 13 amino acids. The CDR3 coding sequence is TGTGCCAGCTCTGGCAGGGAGAATTCACCCCTCCACTTT. Its protein product is CASSGRENSPLHF.

This clonotype showed up just a few times. The J gene is TRBJ2-7, the V gene TRBV5-5, with 7 bases identical to TRBD2. CDR3 length: 16 amino acids. With V trimmed by 0 bases and J by 0 bases, 6 bases remained unmatched. Germline CDR1 is SGHKS and CDR2 is YYEKEE (reference sequence). The CDR3 nucleotides are TGTGCCAGCAGCTTGGCCGCGGGACTACTCTCCTACGAGCAGTACTTC. Translation: CASSLAAGLLSYEQYF.

This clonotype was picked up one time. This chain connects TRBV9 to TRBJ2-2; D ambiguous. The CDR3 is 13 amino acids. V lost 0 bases to trimming and J lost 6 bases, with 6 bases between them. Germline V lookup: CDR1 SGDLS, CDR2 YYNGEE. The CDR3: CASSVVVAGELFF. The CDR3 region has the DNA TGTGCCAGCAGCGTAGTAGTGGCCGGGGAGCTGTTTTTT.

This chain joins TRBV7-2 and TRBJ2-1, with D perhaps given as TRBD1 or TRBD2 (5 bases each). Germline V gives CDR1 SGHTA, CDR2 FQGNSA. This CDR3 has 17 amino acids. V was trimmed by 3 bases and J by 0 bases, leaving 15 bases between them. CDR3 region: CASSLYGTQSSYNEQFF. The CDR3 bases are TGTGCCAGCAGCTTGTATGGGACCCAGAGCTCCTACAATGAGCAGTTCTTC.

V usage is TRBV28 and J usage is TRBJ1-2; the D gene is possibly TRBD1 (6 bases). The ends were cut back, 6 bases at V and 4 bases at J, with 9 bases in the middle. CDR3 length: 12 residues. Looked up from germline, CDR1 is MDHEN and CDR2 is SYDVKM. The CDR3, as DNA: TGTGCCAGCAGGCGGGACATCTATGGCTACACCTTC. Its translation is CASRRDIYGYTF.